The entry below describes one T cell receptor beta chain. The antigen is unknown. The sample comes from a study of cytomegalovirus exposure and HLA in healthy donors. The study ran its PCR with 60 Vbeta and 13 Jbeta primers. Sequenced by immunoSEQ multiplex PCR; TCRdb stores in-frame clones only, minus some. The sample shows around 300,000 clones, approximately 90% of them seen only once. Whole-study findings and limits: Later analysis showed most CMV-associated TCR beta chains appearing HLA-restricted. Presence/absence analyses treated sequencing depth as roughly uniform across donors. Later analysis associated a missense DCLRE1C variant with TCR beta V- and J-gene trimming.

Germline-derived CDR1 and CDR2 are LNHDA and SQIVND (reference sequence). The CDR3 has 13 residues. The V segment lost 5 bases and the J segment 7 bases; nucleotides outside the gene matches: 4. Donors sampled were nominally healthy, though unrecorded immune exposures were likely. The chain links TRBV19 to TRBJ1-2; TRBD1 matches at 10 bases. The sample taken for sequencing was PBMCs. The source of this sequence is a woman under 30 in good health and CMV-seronegative. The CDR3 bases are TGTGCCAGTAGTTTGGACAGGGGGGGTGGCTACACCTTC. It specifies CASSLDRGGGYTF. Based on the CDR3 plus reference TRBV19 and TRBJ1-2, the full variable domain is DGGITQSPKYLFRKEGQNVTLSCEQNLNHDAMYWYRQDPGQGLRLIYYSQIVNDFQKGDIAEGYSVSREKKESFPLTVTSAQKNPTAFYLCASSLDRGGGYTFGSGTRLTVV.